These 27 T cell receptor beta chains were sequenced from one sample in a study of blood T cell repertoires in COVID-19. TCRdb's copy holds only in-frame clones and misses some; the assay was immunoSEQ multiplex PCR. Among about 48,000 clones listed, approximately 80% were seen once. Sequencing input: peripheral blood. The receptors originated from a human donor with active or convalescent COVID-19. The donor label of this sample is uncertain.

For this clone: Relative to the germline gene, one junction end is altered; a read error may explain this. The chain couples TRBV6-1 to TRBJ2-7; 11 nucleotides align to TRBD2. Germline assignment: CDR1 MNHNS and CDR2 SASEGT. This CDR3 is built from 14 residues. CDR3 residues: CASSEPGLADVLHF. CDR3 bases: TGTGCCAGCAGTGAACCGGGACTAGCGGACGTCTTGCACTTC.

The CDR3 here is CASSFLLSSDTQYF. As DNA, the CDR3 is TGTGCCAGCAGCTTCCTACTTTCGTCAGATACGCAGTATTTT. The genes are TRBV11-1 and TRBJ2-3; D is unclear. The CDR3 sequence is 14 residues long. Germline assignment: CDR1 SGHAT and CDR2 FQDESV (reference sequence). V lost 3 bases, J lost 4 bases, and 11 bases lay in between.

The chain employs TRBV9 and TRBJ2-7; tentatively, D is TRBD1 (5 bases). Germline values: CDR1 SGDLS, CDR2 YYNGEE. This CDR3 is 13 amino acids long. Trimming left V 4 bases short and J 2 bases short, with 10 bases between. CDR3 loop: CASSPDRPYEQYF. For the CDR3, the DNA is TGTGCCAGCAGCCCTGACAGACCCTACGAGCAGTACTTC.

This sequence joins TRBV20-1 and TRBJ2-7, with D maybe TRBD1 (5 bases). This CDR3 is built from 13 residues. In germline, CDR1 is DFQATT, CDR2 SNEGSKA (reference sequence). Trimming cost V 3 bases and J 2 bases, with 11 bases left between them. This CDR3 is CSASAGLAYEQYF. The CDR3 bases are TGCAGTGCTAGTGCAGGGTTGGCCTACGAGCAGTACTTC.

This clone was counted a single time. The chain carries TRBV3-1 (or the pseudogene TRBV3-2) and TRBJ1-2, with 11 bases that match TRBD1. After removal of 3 bases from V and 5 bases from J, the junction contained 2 bases not matched to a gene. The CDR3 contains 14 residues. The germline V gene has CDR1 LGHDT and CDR2 YNNKEL (reference sequence). This CDR3 is CASSQGTGGYGYTF. The CDR3 bases are TGTGCCAGCAGCCAGGGGACAGGGGGGTATGGCTACACCTTC.

This chain uses TRBV7-2 with TRBJ2-7; 8 nucleotides align to TRBD2. The CDR3 contains 14 residues. Germline trimming cut 5 bases from V and 6 bases from J; bases unmatched to any gene: 9. Germline CDR1 is SGHTA and CDR2 is FQGNSA. CDR3 in amino acids: CASSGTAGVGEQYF. CDR3 DNA sequence: TGTGCCAGCAGCGGCACAGCGGGAGTCGGCGAGCAGTACTTC.

This chain connects TRBV6-5 to TRBJ1-2; D is possibly TRBD1 (6 bases). Germline loops: CDR1 MNHEY, CDR2 SVGAGI. This CDR3 is 13 amino acids long. Trimming stripped 8 bases from V and 6 bases from J, with 16 bases between. CDR3 sequence reads: CASRRQESNGYTF. The DNA for the CDR3 is TGTGCCAGCCGTAGACAGGAGTCAAATGGCTACACCTTC.

This chain uses TRBV11-2 with TRBJ2-1, with 8 positions matching TRBD2. CDR1 is SGHAT, CDR2 FQNNGV, per germline. This CDR3 is 18 amino acids long. Losses at the gene ends were 2 bases for V and 5 bases for J; bases not matched to a gene: 14. CDR3 bases: TGTGCCAGCAGCTTAAGGCCCGGGGTGGGACTAGACGACAATGAGCAGTTCTTC. Protein product: CASSLRPGVGLDDNEQFF.

This clone has a handful of counts. V usage is TRBV7-2 and J usage is TRBJ1-3; possibly TRBD1 for D (5 bases). CDR3 length: 14 residues. Trimming took off 5 bases at V and 4 bases at J, with 12 bases between the two ends. CDR1 and CDR2 (germline): SGHTA, FQGNSA. CDR3 sequence: CASSPSGGGNTIYF. The DNA of the CDR3 is TGTGCCAGCAGCCCCTCGGGGGGAGGAAACACCATATATTTT.

V usage is TRBV4-2 and J usage is TRBJ2-7; 11 bases line up with TRBD2. Germline V gene lookup returns CDR1 LGHNA and CDR2 YNFKEQ. The CDR3 is made up of 15 amino acids. V lost 1 base, J lost 3 bases, and 2 bases stayed unmatched. CDR3 DNA sequence: TGTGCCAGCAGCCAAGGAGGGACTAGCGGCTACGAGCAGTACTTC. This encodes CASSQGGTSGYEQYF.

This clone was recorded once. The V call is TRBV14, the J call TRBJ1-1; D uncertain. The germline CDR1 and CDR2 sequences are SGHDN and FVKESK. Trimming shortened V by 1 base and J by 4 bases, and 19 bases separated the two germline ends. This CDR3 comprises 17 residues. The CDR3 spells CASSQVARERASTEAFF. CDR3 nucleotides: TGTGCCAGCAGCCAAGTTGCAAGGGAGAGAGCGAGCACTGAAGCTTTCTTT.

V usage is TRBV11-2 and J usage is TRBJ2-1; D remains ambiguous. The CDR3 contains 11 residues. Trimming took 2 bases from V and 9 from J, leaving 5 bases between them. Germline-derived CDR1 and CDR2 are SGHAT and FQNNGV. The CDR3 DNA is TGTGCCAGCAGCTTACTGTCTGAGCAGTTCTTC. Encoded protein: CASSLLSEQFF.

The J gene is TRBJ1-6, the V gene TRBV7-9; perhaps TRBD1 as D (6 bases). CDR3 length equals 16 residues. The germline V gene has CDR1 SEHNR and CDR2 FQNEAQ (reference sequence). V lost 5 bases and J 0 bases, leaving 11 bases between the germline ends. The CDR3 here is CASSPTGSSYNSPLHF. CDR3 sequence (DNA): TGTGCCAGCAGCCCTACAGGGAGCTCCTATAATTCACCCCTCCACTTT.

V and J are TRBV19 and TRBJ2-3; a weak D match, TRBD1 (5 bases). Germline values: CDR1 LNHDA, CDR2 SQIVND (reference sequence). The CDR3 consists of 15 residues. Trimming pared 5 bases from V and 8 bases from J, leaving 20 bases between. CDR3 DNA: TGTGCCAGTAGTCCCCGACAGAATACAATCGGTACGCAGTATTTT. This gives the protein CASSPRQNTIGTQYF.

V and J are TRBV6-4 and TRBJ2-3; unclear D gene. V lost 0 bases, J lost 3 bases, and 10 bases lay in between. Germline CDR1 and CDR2: MRHNA and SNTAGT. The CDR3 sequence is 15 residues long. CDR3 bases: TGTGCCAGCAGTGACTCCCACTCCCGGACAGATACGCAGTATTTT. It encodes CASSDSHSRTDTQYF.

This rearrangement joins TRBV7-9 to TRBJ2-3; weak D call: TRBD2 (6 bases). V gave up 5 bases and J gave up 2 bases, with 11 bases separating them. Germline lookup yields CDR1 SEHNR and CDR2 FQNEAQ (reference sequence). CDR3 length equals 14 residues. CDR3 in DNA: TGTGCCAGCAGCCCCACGGGGGTCACAGATACGCAGTATTTT. Protein sequence: CASSPTGVTDTQYF.

The genes are TRBV18 and TRBJ2-1; 8 nucleotides align to TRBD1. The CDR3 has 15 residues. J was trimmed by 1 base and V by 2 bases; bases with no gene match: 1. The V gene's germline CDR1 is KGHSH and CDR2 LQKENI. CDR3 loop: CASSPRTGSYNEQFF. Here the CDR3 DNA reads TGTGCCAGCTCACCAAGGACAGGGTCCTACAATGAGCAGTTCTTC. The variable domain in full, with the rest retrieved from reference TRBV18 and TRBJ2-1, is NAGVMQNPRHLVRRRGQEARLRCSPMKGHSHVYWYRQLPEEGLKFMVYLQKENIIDESGMPKERFSAEFPKEGPSILRIQQVVRGDSAAYFCASSPRTGSYNEQFFGPGTRLTVL.

The count of this clone is one. The CDR3 DNA is TGTGCCAGCAGCCCTGGTGGACTGATCACAGATACGCAGTATTTT. This translates into CASSPGGLITDTQYF. J is TRBJ2-3 and V is TRBV6-2 or TRBV6-3; TRBD2 might be the D (5 bases). The CDR3 spans 15 residues. Trimming left V 6 bases short and J 2 bases short, with 15 bases between. The germline V gene has CDR1 MNHEY and CDR2 SVGEGT.

Concerning this clone itself: Other nucleotide sequences in the sample specify the same CDR3. The chain recombines TRBV18 with TRBJ1-1, with 7 bases matching TRBD1. CDR1 KGHSH and CDR2 LQKENI come from the germline V gene. The CDR3 has 15 residues. V dropped 3 bases and J dropped 1; count of bases not matched to a gene: 5. The CDR3 coding sequence is TGTGCCAGCTCACCGGAACAGGGGAAGAACACTGAAGCTTTCTTT. Translating it yields CASSPEQGKNTEAFF.

This chain joins TRBV7-3 and TRBJ2-7, with a possible D match to TRBD2 (6 bases). CDR1 and CDR2 (germline): SGHTA, FQGTGA. CDR3 length equals 13 residues. V dropped 6 bases and J dropped 3 bases, with 12 bases sitting between them. The CDR3 reads CASSSGTDYEQYF. In DNA, the CDR3 is TGTGCCAGCAGTTCCGGGACTGACTACGAGCAGTACTTC.

V gene TRBV27 combines with J gene TRBJ2-2; 10 nucleotides agree with TRBD1. The CDR3 is 17 amino acids. From germline, CDR1 is MNHEY and CDR2 SMNVEV (reference sequence). V dropped 6 bases and J dropped 0; count of bases not matched to a gene: 7. The CDR3 region is CASSSGQGLSNTGELFF. CDR3 coding DNA: TGTGCCAGCAGCTCGGGACAGGGGTTATCGAACACCGGGGAGCTGTTTTTT.

The J gene is TRBJ1-5, the V gene TRBV10-2; tentatively, D is TRBD1 (6 bases). Germline V gene data show CDR1 as WSHSY and CDR2 as SAAADI. The CDR3 has 14 residues. Deletions cut 3 bases from V and 4 bases from J, with 10 bases between. The CDR3 DNA reads as TGCGCCAGCAGTGATGCCAGGGGAAATCAGCCCCAGCATTTT. It yields the protein CASSDARGNQPQHF.

Only a few counts were recorded for this clone. The gene calls are TRBV5-4 and TRBJ1-6; possibly TRBD1 for D (5 bases). Germline V CDR1 and CDR2: SGHNT, YYREEE (reference sequence). There are 15 residues in the CDR3. The germline V and J ends were trimmed by 1 base and 9 bases, with 14 bases remaining between them. The CDR3 sequence is CASSLSQGRTSPLHF. CDR3 coding DNA: TGTGCCAGCAGCTTGTCCCAGGGCCGGACTTCACCCCTCCACTTT.

V is TRBV6-2 or TRBV6-3 and J is TRBJ1-4, with a weak D call TRBD1 (6 bases). The CDR3 has 15 amino acids. Trimming cost V 4 bases and J 11 bases, with 20 bases left between them. Germline lookup yields CDR1 MNHEY and CDR2 SVGEGT. The CDR3 sequence is CASSFQVGTSVKLFF. DNA of the CDR3: TGTGCCAGCAGTTTCCAAGTCGGGACAAGTGTCAAACTGTTTTTT.

The chain is built from TRBV4-3 and TRBJ2-3; TRBD1 agrees at 9 bases. V dropped 3 bases and J dropped 2; count of bases not matched to a gene: 3. Germline V gene data show CDR1 as LGHNA and CDR2 as YSLEER. The CDR3 length is 15 residues. CDR3 bases: TGCGCCAGCAGCCACACAGGGGGCGCCACAGATACGCAGTATTTT. Its protein product is CASSHTGGATDTQYF.

The chain is built from TRBV10-3 and TRBJ2-1; D ambiguous. The germline V gene encodes CDR1 ENHRY and CDR2 SYGVKD. Trimming stripped 7 bases from V and 7 bases from J, with 5 bases between. CDR3 length equals 10 residues. The DNA for the CDR3 is TGTGCCATCACCAAAAATGAGCAGTTCTTC. Residues: CAITKNEQFF.

This rearrangement joins TRBV4-1 to TRBJ2-2; 7 bases are a match to TRBD1. Germline assignment: CDR1 MGHRA and CDR2 YSYEKL. Trimming at V came to 4 bases and at J to 2 bases, leaving 4 bases not matched to a gene. This CDR3 comprises 15 residues. This CDR3 reads CASSLRTGNTGELFF. CDR3 nucleotide sequence: TGCGCCAGCAGCCTAAGGACAGGAAACACCGGGGAGCTGTTTTTT.